This TCR beta chain was recorded in a study of T cells in Graves' hyperthyroidism and ophthalmopathy. Study results and limitations: In blood, most of the thyroid clonotypes expanded above 0.001 were also present.

This clonotype was found many times. The antigen is unknown. This CDR3 comprises 17 residues. Trimming removed 1 base at V and 1 base at J, with 14 bases between. From RNA transcripts, TCR beta CDR3 regions were amplified. Primed by the HTBI set, a first-round RT-PCR was run on the TCR CDR3. Each CDR3 protein gets one entry after TCRdb re-called the multiplex PCR reads with MiXCR. This sample has approximately 400,000 distinct CDR3 sequences, with 15% to 18% found just once. The sequencing sample was made of blood. The TCR originated in a woman aged 18-29 years with Graves' hyperthyroidism. This sequence joins TRBV12-3 or TRBV12-4 and TRBJ2-1; D possibly uses TRBD1 or TRBD2 (5 bases each). The CDR3 protein is CASSLGRGDESYNEQFF. The CDR3 DNA follows: TGTGCCAGCAGTTTAGGCCGGGGCGACGAATCCTACAATGAGCAGTTCTTC.